The 18 T cell receptor beta chains in this list originate from one sample, sequenced in a study of T cell responses to AZD1222 COVID-19 vaccine (dated by TCRdb to 2020 to 2023). The library was obtained by the immunoSEQ multiplex PCR assay. The table was pulled from immuneACCESS by TCRdb, which kept in-frame rearrangements only. Such tables lose some clones; where checked, under half of the loss comes from unresolved V genes, and the rest has no known cause. Within this sample are fewer than 90,000 clones, with around 84% of them counted one time only. Roughly 5.6% of the sample is taken by the ten largest. The time point label corresponds to: about 28 days (+/-7) after the second vaccine dose. Sample: peripheral blood, taken 28 days after the second AZD1222 dose. The receptors originated from an adult who received the AZD1222 COVID-19 vaccine.

The V call is TRBV12-3 or TRBV12-4, the J call TRBJ2-1; D possibly matches TRBD1 or TRBD2 (6 bases each). Trimming removed 8 bases from V and 3 bases from J, with 11 bases in between. The length of the CDR3 is 13 residues. The CDR3 coding sequence is TGTGCCAGCGAGGGGGGCGACTACAATGAGCAGTTCTTC. This sequence encodes CASEGGDYNEQFF.

The chain recombines TRBV29-1 with TRBJ2-3, with D unclear. The CDR3 sequence is 12 residues long. Germline V CDR1 and CDR2: SQVTM, ANQGSEA. The ends were cut back, 3 bases at V and 1 base at J, with 5 bases in the middle. CDR3 amino acids: CSVDQRTDTQYF. Written as DNA, the CDR3 is TGCAGCGTTGATCAACGCACAGATACGCAGTATTTT.

V is TRBV30 and J is TRBJ1-1; 7 nucleotides align to TRBD1. CDR3 length equals 13 residues. Germline assignment: CDR1 GTSNPN and CDR2 SVGIG (reference sequence). The J segment lost 11 bases and the V segment lost 2 bases, leaving 11 bases of the junction unmatched. The CDR3 DNA is TGTGCCTGGAGTCCAGGGGGGGTTATAGGGGCTTTCTTT. It translates to CAWSPGGVIGAFF.

The gene calls are TRBV28 and TRBJ1-5; tentative D call: TRBD1 (5 bases). CDR1 is MDHEN, CDR2 SYDVKM, per germline. V was trimmed by 6 bases and J by 7 bases, leaving 13 bases between them. This CDR3 comprises 13 residues. The CDR3 DNA is TGTGCCAGCAGGCAGGGTCCCGGGCAGCCCCAGCATTTT. Amino acids: CASRQGPGQPQHF.

This chain joins TRBV7-2 and TRBJ1-2, with D perhaps matching TRBD1 (5 bases). Germline CDR1 is SGHTA and CDR2 is FQGNSA. Trimming shortened V by 5 bases and J by 6 bases, and 13 bases separated the two germline ends. CDR3 length equals 13 residues. The CDR3 coding sequence is TGTGCCAGCAGCCTTAGGGGTCAAGATGGCTACACCTTC. Translating it yields CASSLRGQDGYTF. The full variable domain, with the rest looked up from reference TRBV7-2 and TRBJ1-2, is GAGVSQSPSNKVTEKGKDVELRCDPISGHTALYWYRQSLGQGLEFLIYFQGNSAPDKSGLPSDRFSAERTGGSVSTLTIQRTQQEDSAVYLCASSLRGQDGYTFGSGTRLTVV.

The rearrangement uses TRBV28 and TRBJ1-6, with D maybe TRBD1 (5 bases). Germline V lookup: CDR1 MDHEN, CDR2 SYDVKM. The CDR3 length is 15 residues. V lost 5 bases, J lost 10 bases, and 18 bases lay in between. The CDR3 is CASSLGDPRNSPLHF. The CDR3 nucleotides read TGTGCCAGCAGTCTCGGGGACCCGAGGAACTCACCCCTCCACTTT.

This chain connects TRBV11-3 to TRBJ1-4; D uncertain. The CDR3 covers 13 residues. Germline-derived CDR1 and CDR2 are SGHNT and YENEEA. V lost 5 bases, J lost 9 bases, and 13 bases lay in between. The CDR3 DNA reads TGTGCCAGCAGCCCCGGCGCCGGCCAAAAACTGTTTTTT. Translation: CASSPGAGQKLFF.

CDR3 sequence: CASSLDTSNQPQHF. DNA of the CDR3: TGTGCCAGCAGCTTGGACACTAGCAATCAGCCCCAGCATTTT. The rearrangement links TRBV7-2 to TRBJ1-5, with D possibly TRBD1 on 5 matching bases. Germline V gene lookup returns CDR1 SGHTA and CDR2 FQGNSA. The CDR3 has 14 residues. V shed 3 bases and J shed 0 bases, with 6 bases lying between them.

This clone has more than one count but fewer than ten. The gene calls are TRBV4-2 and TRBJ2-1; TRBD1 matches at 10 bases. V lost 4 bases, J lost 9 bases, and 9 bases stayed unmatched. The length of the CDR3 is 15 residues. The germline V gene encodes CDR1 LGHNA and CDR2 YNFKEQ. The CDR3: CASSLRDRGRGEQFF. CDR3 nucleotide sequence: TGTGCCAGCAGCCTCCGGGACAGGGGCAGGGGTGAGCAGTTCTTC.

About this clone itself: At one boundary the junction diverges from the germline segment, which might be a read error. The genes are TRBV5-1 and TRBJ2-2, with 14 bases aligning to TRBD2. The CDR3 covers 16 residues. Germline values: CDR1 SGHRS, CDR2 YFSETQ. CDR3 sequence (DNA): TGCGCCAGCAGCCCTGGGACTAGCGGGAGAACCGAGGAGCTGTTTTTT. This translates into CASSPGTSGRTEELFF.

This sequence joins TRBV6-5 and TRBJ1-1, with D possibly TRBD1 on 5 matching bases. This CDR3 region has 14 residues. V dropped 8 bases and J dropped 5 bases, with 18 bases sitting between them. Germline values: CDR1 MNHEY, CDR2 SVGAGI. The CDR3 region has the DNA TGTGCCAGCGGATCTCTAATAGGGGTGACTGAAGCTTTCTTT. This gives the protein CASGSLIGVTEAFF.

The rearrangement joins TRBV7-8 to TRBJ2-5, with D unclear. V gave up 5 bases and J gave up 4 bases, with 11 bases separating them. Germline CDR1 and CDR2: SGHVS and FQNEAQ. The CDR3 has 13 amino acids. The CDR3, as DNA: TGTGCCAGCAGCCCACGGATTGGAGAGACCCAGTACTTC. Translated, it gives CASSPRIGETQYF.

The CDR3 sequence: CASSREYEQFF. CDR3 DNA: TGTGCCAGCTCACGAGAGTATGAGCAGTTCTTC. This sequence joins TRBV18 and TRBJ2-1; D is uncertain. Trimming removed 4 bases from V and 8 bases from J, with 6 bases in between. CDR3 length equals 11 residues. CDR1 is KGHSH, CDR2 LQKENI, per germline.

This clone was picked up a small number of times. The V call is TRBV30, the J call TRBJ2-7, with 7 positions matching TRBD2. Trimming removed 4 bases from V and 6 bases from J; junction bases left unmatched: 9. The CDR3 has 13 amino acids. Per the germline V gene, CDR1 is GTSNPN and CDR2 is SVGIG (reference sequence). The DNA for the CDR3 is TGTGCCTGGAATCCAGCGGGGTCCGGCGAGCAGTACTTC. The encoded protein is CAWNPAGSGEQYF.

The CDR3: CASSPGSIGAHEQYF. Here the CDR3 DNA reads TGTGCCAGCTCACCAGGCTCCATCGGGGCCCACGAGCAGTACTTC. The V call is TRBV18, the J call TRBJ2-7; D is tentatively TRBD1 or TRBD2 (5 bases each). Germline CDR1 and CDR2: KGHSH and LQKENI. The CDR3 contains 15 residues. The ends were cut back, 2 bases at V and 5 bases at J, with 16 bases in the middle. The whole variable domain, filled in from reference TRBV18 and TRBJ2-7, reads NAGVMQNPRHLVRRRGQEARLRCSPMKGHSHVYWYRQLPEEGLKFMVYLQKENIIDESGMPKERFSAEFPKEGPSILRIQQVVRGDSAAYFCASSPGSIGAHEQYFGPGTRLTVT.

The rearrangement links TRBV24-1 to TRBJ2-2, with 10 bases aligning to TRBD1. The CDR3 contains 18 residues. Looked up from germline, CDR1 is KGHDR and CDR2 is SFDVKD. The ends lost 1 base at V and 0 bases at J; junction bases unmatched: 4. This chain's CDR3 is CATSDFGQGDANTGELFF. Written as DNA, the CDR3 is TGTGCCACCAGTGATTTTGGACAGGGGGATGCGAACACCGGGGAGCTGTTTTTT.

The chain employs TRBV28 and TRBJ2-2; D is perhaps TRBD2 (6 bases). Germline V gives CDR1 MDHEN, CDR2 SYDVKM. Trimming cost V 7 bases and J 0 bases, with 12 bases left between them. The CDR3 covers 15 residues. The CDR3 region has the DNA TGTGCCAGCACGATTGGGAGGCCGAACACCGGGGAGCTGTTTTTT. Translating it yields CASTIGRPNTGELFF.

This clone came up once. The chain recombines TRBV2 with TRBJ2-7, with D possibly being TRBD1 (5 bases). V dropped 7 bases and J dropped 0 bases, with 13 bases sitting between them. Germline V lookup: CDR1 SNHLY, CDR2 FYNNEI. The CDR3 is made up of 14 amino acids. The CDR3 region has the DNA TGTGCCAGCAATCCGACAGCGAGCTCCTACGAGCAGTACTTC. Encoded protein: CASNPTASSYEQYF.